This TCR beta chain originates from a study of chemoradiotherapy in HPV16-positive cancers. Looking at the study overall: A couple of HPV16-positive patients' cells yielded candidate HPV-specific clones and common motifs. Study outcomes and limitations: HPV-responsive T-cell expansion during chemoradiotherapy was linked to improved recurrence-free survival in HPV16-positive patients. Non-HPV-specific T cells did not expand in tumors during treatment, whereas candidate HPV-specific clones and E7-related motifs did.

Produced via immunoSEQ multiplex PCR; TCRdb's table is partial and in-frame only. The profile covers around 12,000 clones, with 85% to 90% appearing a single time and approximately 23% taken by the ten largest. The CDR3 covers 14 residues. Trimming left V 3 bases short and J 0 bases short, with 9 bases between. Per the germline V gene, CDR1 is SGDLS and CDR2 is YYNGEE. As to this clone: The antigen remains undetermined.

The material sequenced was blood, taken from a patient who underwent chemoradiotherapy. The receptor was derived from a human donor with HPV-associated anogenital cancer. The J gene is TRBJ2-5, the V gene TRBV9, with D possibly called TRBD1 or TRBD2 (5 bases each). CDR3 region: CASSGDGHQETQYF. CDR3 nucleotides: TGTGCCAGCAGCGGGGACGGGCACCAAGAGACCCAGTACTTC. The full variable domain, completed using reference TRBV9 and TRBJ2-5, is DSGVTQTPKHLITATGQRVTLRCSPRSGDLSVYWYQQSLDQGLQFLIQYYNGEERAKGNILERFSAQQFPDLHSELNLSSLELGDSALYFCASSGDGHQETQYFGPGTRLLVL.